This T cell receptor (beta chain) came from a study of T cell changes during pregnancy in multiple sclerosis. TCRdb's table, derived via immunoSEQ multiplex PCR, lists solely in-frame clones and lacks some. The table shows just under 85,000 clones, with more than 85% occurring only once. Trimming cost V 5 bases and J 4 bases, with 14 bases left between them. The CDR3 has 14 amino acids. In germline, CDR1 is SGHNT, CDR2 YENEEA. The clonotype comes from a female donor with multiple sclerosis, enrolled in a pregnancy study. This specimen was peripheral blood, taken in the first trimester of pregnancy. The V call is TRBV11-3, the J call TRBJ2-5; a possible D gene is TRBD2 (6 bases). CDR3 nucleotide sequence: TGTGCCAGCAGCGCCCGACTAGGAACAGAGACCCAGTACTTC. Translated: CASSARLGTETQYF.